The present TCR beta chain was sequenced within a study of blood T cells in healthy people across ages. With regard to this clonotype: Its antigen is not known.

Total RNA, at least 5.5 micrograms per sample, came from PBMCs. The V gene lost 4 bases and the J gene lost 6 bases, with 10 bases spanning the gap. This CDR3 has 13 residues. A second PCR of 7 to 11 cycles used a sample-barcoded 5' primer and a J-beta primer mix. TCRdb re-analysed the 5' RACE reads in MiXCR, keeping a single row per CDR3 protein. The sample lists about 1.1 million distinct CDR3 sequences; under 40% were seen once. The study, taken as a whole, reports: Diversity was higher, and naive CD4+ cells more numerous, in long-lived donors than in aged donors. Per million T cells, TCR beta diversity dropped about linearly as age rose. Unsorted PBMC material precluded a definitive naive versus antigen-experienced comparison.

The receptor comes from a man aged 18 to 29 in good health. The rearrangement links TRBV12-3 or TRBV12-4 to TRBJ2-1, with a tentative D call TRBD1 (5 bases). Sequences were obtained from blood. CDR3 sequence reads: CASSWTPSNEQFF. In DNA, the CDR3 is TGTGCCAGCAGTTGGACACCTTCCAATGAGCAGTTCTTC.